The source of this T cell receptor beta chain is a study of T cell responses to AZD1222 COVID-19 vaccine. TCRdb keeps only in-frame clones here, not all; method: immunoSEQ multiplex PCR. The repertoire consists of approximately 160,000 clones, with 90% occurring once and the leading ten covering about 1.6%. The V end was cut by 12 bases, the J end by 3 bases, with 17 bases between. The CDR3 extends over 14 amino acids. Per the germline V gene, CDR1 is KGHDR and CDR2 is SFDVKD. This clone came up a few times. Antigen unknown. Whole-study findings and limits: Baseline testing showed seropositivity in only six AZD1222 recipients. Clonal diversity was possibly underestimated, and the donors were mostly white British, with more females.

V is TRBV24-1 and J is TRBJ1-5; maybe TRBD1 (5 bases). The TCR originated in an adult in good health. The sequences come from peripheral blood, collected on day 0 of AZD1222 vaccination. The CDR3 nucleotides are TGTGCCTTGAACCCCAGGGTATACAATCAGCCCCAGCATTTT. This sequence encodes CALNPRVYNQPQHF.